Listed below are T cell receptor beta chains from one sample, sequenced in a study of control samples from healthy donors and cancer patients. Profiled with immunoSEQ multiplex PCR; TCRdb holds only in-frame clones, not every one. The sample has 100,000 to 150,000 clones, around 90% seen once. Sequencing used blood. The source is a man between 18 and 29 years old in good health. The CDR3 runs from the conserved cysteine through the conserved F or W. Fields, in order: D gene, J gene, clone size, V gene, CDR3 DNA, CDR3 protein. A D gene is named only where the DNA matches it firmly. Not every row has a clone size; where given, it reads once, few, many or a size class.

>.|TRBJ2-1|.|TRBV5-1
TGCGCCAGCAGCATGACAGGTTCTAATGAGCAGTTCTTC
CASSMTGSNEQFF
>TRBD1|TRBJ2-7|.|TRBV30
TGTGCCTGGATTGAGGACAGGGGTTACGAGCAGTACTTC
CAWIEDRGYEQYF
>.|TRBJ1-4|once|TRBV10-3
TGTGCCATCAGTGAGTCGGCAGCTGAAAAACTGTTTTTT
CAISESAAEKLFF
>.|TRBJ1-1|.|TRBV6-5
TGTGCCAGCAGGCGGTCTCGGGATGAGAAAGCTTTCTTT
CASRRSRDEKAFF
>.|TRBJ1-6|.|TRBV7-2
TGTGCCAGCAGCTTAGGACAGTTAAATTCACCCCTCCACTTT
CASSLGQLNSPLHF
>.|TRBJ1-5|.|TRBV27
TGTGCCAGCAGTTTAAGGGTGACTGGGGTAAATCAGCCCCAGCATTTT
CASSLRVTGVNQPQHF
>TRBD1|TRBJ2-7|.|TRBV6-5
TGTGCCAGCAGTTCACGGGACAGGGCAGGGGAGCAGTACTTC
CASSSRDRAGEQYF
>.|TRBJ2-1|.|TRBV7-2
TGTGCCAGCAGCTTTGTGGTTTTTAGTAAGGCCTACAATGAGCAGTTCTTC
CASSFVVFSKAYNEQFF
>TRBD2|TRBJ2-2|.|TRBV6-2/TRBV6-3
TGTGCCAGCAGTTGGGCGGGGGGGAACACCGGGGAGCTGTTTTTT
CASSWAGGNTGELFF
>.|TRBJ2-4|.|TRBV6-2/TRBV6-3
TGTGCCAGCAGTTTATCAAACATTCAGTACTTC
CASSLSNIQYF
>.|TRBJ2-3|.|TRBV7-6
TGTGCCAGCAGCTTATCAACAGGGCCAGATACGCAGTATTTT
CASSLSTGPDTQYF
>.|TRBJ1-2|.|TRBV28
TGTGCCAGCAGTTCCGGCAGCAACTATGGCTACACCTTC
CASSSGSNYGYTF
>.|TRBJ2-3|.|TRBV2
TGTGCCAGCAGTGATAGCGGCACAGATACGCAGTATTTT
CASSDSGTDTQYF
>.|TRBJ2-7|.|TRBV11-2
TGTGCCAGCAGCTTAAGCGGTCAGGGAGACGAGCAGTACTTC
CASSLSGQGDEQYF
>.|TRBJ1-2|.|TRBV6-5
TGTGCCAGCATCAAATACCTCCCAGGGATAGATGGCTACACCTTC
CASIKYLPGIDGYTF
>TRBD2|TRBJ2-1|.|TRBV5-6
TGTGCCAGCAGCGCGAGCGGGAGGGCCTACAATGAGCAGTTCTTC
CASSASGRAYNEQFF
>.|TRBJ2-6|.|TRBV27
TGTGCCAGCAGTGCCCGTCCGGGAAGGAGCTCTGGGGCCAACGTCCTGACTTTC
CASSARPGRSSGANVLTF
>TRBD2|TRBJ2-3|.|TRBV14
TGTGCCAGCAGCCAAACGGGACTAGCGGCAACAGATACGCAGTATTTT
CASSQTGLAATDTQYF
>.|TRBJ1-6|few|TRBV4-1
TGCGCCAGCAGCCAAGAACCGGACTCACCCCTCCACTTT
CASSQEPDSPLHF
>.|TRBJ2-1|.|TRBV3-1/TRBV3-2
TGTGCCAGCAGCTTTCGGCCCGGCAGTGAGCAGTTCTTC
CASSFRPGSEQFF
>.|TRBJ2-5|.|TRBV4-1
TGCGCCAGCAGCCAGGGGGGACTTGCGGAGACCCAGTACTTC
CASSQGGLAETQYF
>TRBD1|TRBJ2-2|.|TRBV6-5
TGTGCCAGCAATAGGGGGCGCGACACCGGGGAGCTGTTTTTT
CASNRGRDTGELFF